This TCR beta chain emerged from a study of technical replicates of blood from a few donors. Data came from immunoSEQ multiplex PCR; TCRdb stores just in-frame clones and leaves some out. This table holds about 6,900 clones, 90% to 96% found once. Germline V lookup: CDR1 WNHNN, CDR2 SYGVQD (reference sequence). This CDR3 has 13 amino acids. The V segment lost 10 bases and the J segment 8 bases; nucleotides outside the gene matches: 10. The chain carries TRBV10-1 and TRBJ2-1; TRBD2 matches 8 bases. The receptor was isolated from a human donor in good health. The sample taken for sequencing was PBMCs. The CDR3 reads CATRKAGEDEQFF. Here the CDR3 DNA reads TGCGCCACCAGGAAAGCGGGAGAGGATGAGCAGTTCTTC.